The 27 T cell receptor beta chains below come from one sample, sequenced in a study of technical replicates of blood from several donors. Repertoires were generated with immunoSEQ multiplex PCR, while TCRdb's copy carries only in-frame clones and drops some. The sample carries under 20,000 clones, just over 85% recorded once. Material for sequencing was PBMCs. Receptors were obtained from a human donor in good health.

CDR3 region: CASSVTSANNEQFF. For the CDR3, the DNA is TGTGCCAGTAGTGTGACTAGCGCGAACAATGAGCAGTTCTTC. The chain uses TRBV19 and TRBJ2-1; TRBD2 matches at 8 bases. From germline, CDR1 is LNHDA and CDR2 SQIVND (reference sequence). CDR3 size: 14 residues. Germline trimming cut 5 bases from V and 5 bases from J; bases unmatched to any gene: 5.

DNA for the CDR3: TGTGCCAGCAGTCCTACAGGGAATCAGCCCCAGCATTTT. It encodes CASSPTGNQPQHF. The chain uses TRBV28 and TRBJ1-5; D may be TRBD1 (6 bases). The CDR3 runs to 13 residues. Trimming removed 5 bases from V and 4 bases from J, with 9 bases in between. Germline V gives CDR1 MDHEN, CDR2 SYDVKM.

The chain combines TRBV28 with TRBJ2-1; D is possibly TRBD2 (5 bases). In germline, CDR1 is MDHEN, CDR2 SYDVKM. Deletions cut 6 bases from V and 1 base from J, with 16 bases between. This CDR3 contains 16 residues. CDR3 protein: CASSTPRSGSYNEQFF. CDR3 sequence (DNA): TGTGCCAGCAGCACCCCTCGAAGCGGATCCTACAATGAGCAGTTCTTC. The whole variable domain, remainder taken from reference TRBV28 and TRBJ2-1, is DVKVTQSSRYLVKRTGEKVFLECVQDMDHENMFWYRQDPGLGLRLIYFSYDVKMKEKGDIPEGYSVSREKKERFSLILESASTNQTSMYLCASSTPRSGSYNEQFFGPGTRLTVL.

The rearrangement joins TRBV10-3 to TRBJ2-5; 14 bases line up with TRBD2. Germline V gene lookup returns CDR1 ENHRY and CDR2 SYGVKD. V lost 2 bases, J lost 5 bases, and 4 bases stayed unmatched. CDR3 length: 16 residues. The CDR3 DNA reads as TGTGCCATCAGTGAGGGGACTAGCGGGAGTTTTGAGACCCAGTACTTC. It yields the protein CAISEGTSGSFETQYF.

J is TRBJ1-5 and V is TRBV30, with a possible D match to TRBD1 (6 bases). Germline V gene lookup returns CDR1 GTSNPN and CDR2 SVGIG (reference sequence). The CDR3 contains 16 residues. V dropped 0 bases and J dropped 9 bases, with 21 bases sitting between them. The DNA for the CDR3 is TGTGCCTGGAGTGTACTCGGCCGCGCGGGAGGGGGGCCCCAGCATTTT. The encoded protein is CAWSVLGRAGGGPQHF.

This chain uses TRBV29-1 with TRBJ2-3; maybe TRBD2 (6 bases). Germline assignment: CDR1 SQVTM and CDR2 ANQGSEA. This CDR3 region has 15 residues. Trimming cost V 8 bases and J 1 base, with 19 bases left between them. DNA of the CDR3: TGCAGCTGTTCGAGGGAGGTTGGCGGCACAGATACGCAGTATTTT. The encoded protein is CSCSREVGGTDTQYF.

V and J are TRBV6-1 and TRBJ2-1; 9 bases align to TRBD1. The CDR3 sequence is 15 residues long. CDR1 is MNHNS, CDR2 SASEGT, per germline. After removal of 4 bases from V and 3 bases from J, the junction contained 4 bases not matched to a gene. This chain's CDR3 is CASSGGQGNYNEQFF. CDR3 bases: TGTGCCAGCAGTGGCGGACAGGGGAACTACAATGAGCAGTTCTTC.

A few counts support this clone. The chain's CDR3 is CASSEVRGAAEQYF. CDR3 coding DNA: TGTGCCAGCAGTGAGGTCCGGGGAGCCGCCGAGCAGTACTTC. The J gene is TRBJ2-7, the V gene TRBV2; D is possibly TRBD2 (5 bases). The CDR3 extends over 14 amino acids. Trimming stripped 3 bases from V and 6 bases from J, with 15 bases between. Per the germline V gene, CDR1 is SNHLY and CDR2 is FYNNEI.

The rearrangement links TRBV5-4 to TRBJ2-5; TRBD2 agrees at 8 bases. The junction had 8 bases not matched to a gene; V was cut back by 0 bases and J by 4 bases. The CDR3 is made up of 16 amino acids. CDR1 is SGHNT and CDR2 is YYREEE in the germline V gene (reference sequence). Here the CDR3 reads CASSLEAGAVGETQYF. CDR3 coding DNA: TGTGCCAGCAGCTTGGAAGCGGGAGCGGTTGGAGAGACCCAGTACTTC.

This clone was observed a few times. The V gene is TRBV7-9, the J gene TRBJ2-3; D not resolved. Germline V gene lookup returns CDR1 SEHNR and CDR2 FQNEAQ (reference sequence). The CDR3 is 14 amino acids. Trimming cost V 5 bases and J 0 bases, with 9 bases left between them. The DNA for the CDR3 is TGTGCCAGCAGCACGCAACAGAGCACAGATACGCAGTATTTT. Translated: CASSTQQSTDTQYF. The whole variable domain, remainder taken from reference TRBV7-9 and TRBJ2-3, is DTGVSQNPRHKITKRGQNVTFRCDPISEHNRLYWYRQTLGQGPEFLTYFQNEAQLEKSRLLSDRFSAERPKGSFSTLEIQRTEQGDSAMYLCASSTQQSTDTQYFGPGTRLTVL.

The chain uses TRBV7-9 and TRBJ1-3; the D is unclear. This CDR3 contains 14 residues. Germline V gene lookup returns CDR1 SEHNR and CDR2 FQNEAQ (reference sequence). V lost 6 bases and J lost 0, with 9 bases in between. The chain's CDR3 is CASSSTISGNTIYF. In nucleotides, the CDR3 is TGTGCCAGCAGTTCTACGATCTCTGGAAACACCATATATTTT.

The gene calls are TRBV2 and TRBJ2-4, with 8 bases matching TRBD2. J lost 0 bases, V lost 11 bases, and 9 bases had no gene match. The CDR3 runs 15 residues. The germline gives CDR1 SNHLY, CDR2 FYNNEI. CDR3 bases: TGTGCCTCAAAGGTCGGGGGGGGAGCCAAAAACATTCAGTACTTC. This sequence encodes CASKVGGGAKNIQYF.

This chain connects TRBV5-4 to TRBJ2-4, with D tentatively TRBD1 (5 bases). Germline V lookup: CDR1 SGHNT, CDR2 YYREEE (reference sequence). V lost 1 base to trimming and J lost 7 bases, with 12 bases between them. CDR3 length: 14 residues. CDR3 nucleotides: TGTGCCAGCAGCTTGTCATCGGACACCAACATTCAGTACTTC. Encoded protein: CASSLSSDTNIQYF.

This clone was seen a handful of times. The V and J genes are TRBV15 and TRBJ2-7; 11 bases are a match to TRBD1. Germline loops: CDR1 LNHNV, CDR2 YYDKDF (reference sequence). This CDR3 comprises 14 residues. The V and J ends lost 5 bases and 6 bases, in that order; junction bases with no gene match: 6. The CDR3 DNA reads as TGTGCCACCAGCCCCGGGGACAGGGGGGGCGAGCAGTACTTC. The encoded protein is CATSPGDRGGEQYF. Using reference TRBV15 and TRBJ2-7 for the parts outside the CDR3, the full variable domain is DAMVIQNPRYQVTQFGKPVTLSCSQTLNHNVMYWYQQKSSQAPKLLFHYYDKDFNNEADTPDNFQSRRPNTSFCFLDIRSPGLGDTAMYLCATSPGDRGGEQYFGPGTRLTVT.

The genes are TRBV9 and TRBJ2-3, with TRBD2 matching 15 bases. Germline V gives CDR1 SGDLS, CDR2 YYNGEE. Unmatched junction bases numbered 4, after V lost 2 bases and J lost 6 bases. The CDR3 is 16 amino acids. DNA for the CDR3: TGTGCCAGCAGCGTGGGGACTAGCGGGAGGAAGGATACGCAGTATTTT. This sequence encodes CASSVGTSGRKDTQYF.

The chain carries TRBV2 and TRBJ2-3; 10 nucleotides match TRBD1. Looked up from germline, CDR1 is SNHLY and CDR2 is FYNNEI. The CDR3 sequence is 14 residues long. Losses at the gene ends were 5 bases for V and 8 bases for J; bases not matched to a gene: 7. Here the CDR3 reads CASSSGTGVGTQYF. CDR3 coding DNA: TGTGCCAGCAGTTCCGGGACAGGGGTGGGTACGCAGTATTTT.

This clone was observed once. The gene calls are TRBV7-3 and TRBJ2-1, with 15 positions matching TRBD2. The ends lost 1 base at V and 6 bases at J; junction bases unmatched: 7. The length of the CDR3 is 18 residues. Germline values: CDR1 SGHTA, CDR2 FQGTGA. The CDR3: CASSLNPGLAGGSNEQFF. CDR3 nucleotides: TGTGCCAGCAGCTTAAACCCGGGACTAGCGGGAGGAAGCAATGAGCAGTTCTTC.

The V call is TRBV2, the J call TRBJ1-3; D perhaps matches TRBD1 (5 bases). The CDR3 runs 14 residues. The germline gives CDR1 SNHLY, CDR2 FYNNEI. The V end was cut by 0 bases, the J end by 4 bases, with 7 bases between. CDR3 region: CASSEAGGGNTIYF. In nucleotides, the CDR3 is TGTGCCAGCAGTGAAGCTGGGGGGGGAAACACCATATATTTT.

The chain combines TRBV27 with TRBJ1-3; perhaps TRBD1 as D (5 bases). The CDR3 loop spans 15 amino acids. V shed 0 bases and J shed 2 bases, with 8 bases lying between them. The germline V gene has CDR1 MNHEY and CDR2 SMNVEV (reference sequence). The CDR3 here is CASSLSGAAGNTIYF. The CDR3 DNA follows: TGTGCCAGCAGTTTATCTGGGGCGGCTGGAAACACCATATATTTT.

The chain has TRBV19 and TRBJ1-5, with D maybe TRBD1 (5 bases). V was cut by 4 bases and J by 2 bases, with 15 bases left in between. This CDR3 has 16 amino acids. The germline V gene has CDR1 LNHDA and CDR2 SQIVND (reference sequence). The CDR3 nucleotides are TGTGCCAGTAGTACCCATGGCAGGGATGGCAATCAGCCCCAGCATTTT. Its protein product is CASSTHGRDGNQPQHF.

V is TRBV2 and J is TRBJ1-5, with 7 positions matching TRBD1. Losses at the gene ends were 0 bases for V and 3 bases for J; bases not matched to a gene: 5. Germline V gene data show CDR1 as SNHLY and CDR2 as FYNNEI. The CDR3 sequence is 16 residues long. CDR3 in amino acids: CASSEALQGDNQPQHF. The DNA of the CDR3 is TGTGCCAGCAGTGAAGCGTTGCAGGGGGACAATCAGCCCCAGCATTTT.

The J gene is TRBJ2-2, the V gene TRBV9; 7 bases are a match to TRBD2. Germline values: CDR1 SGDLS, CDR2 YYNGEE. After removal of 0 bases from V and 5 bases from J, the junction contained 4 bases not matched to a gene. This CDR3 region has 15 residues. The CDR3 sequence: CASSVALALTGELFF. CDR3 DNA sequence: TGTGCCAGCAGCGTAGCACTAGCGCTTACCGGGGAGCTGTTTTTT.

This clone was observed once. The CDR3 protein is CASSEKGQKSYEQYF. DNA for the CDR3: TGTGCCAGCAGTGAAAAGGGACAGAAATCTTACGAGCAGTACTTC. This rearrangement joins TRBV6-1 to TRBJ2-7; 7 bases agree with TRBD1. Germline values: CDR1 MNHNS, CDR2 SASEGT. The length of the CDR3 is 15 residues. V lost 2 bases, J lost 4 bases, and 8 bases stayed unmatched.

The chain joins TRBV30 to TRBJ2-7, with TRBD1 matching 10 bases. CDR1 and CDR2 from the germline V gene are GTSNPN and SVGIG (reference sequence). The CDR3 is 13 amino acids. V gave up 2 bases and J gave up 12 bases; unmatched junction bases: 10. The CDR3 spells CAWSLTGGAFRYF. CDR3 sequence (DNA): TGTGCCTGGAGTTTGACAGGGGGCGCGTTCCGGTACTTC.

This chain links TRBV7-9 with TRBJ1-2, with 9 bases lining up with TRBD1. The CDR3 runs 14 residues. Trimming at V came to 2 bases and at J to 6 bases, leaving 4 bases not matched to a gene. Looked up from germline, CDR1 is SEHNR and CDR2 is FQNEAQ (reference sequence). CDR3 bases: TGTGCCAGCAGCTTACGGACAGGGGTGGATGGCTACACCTTC. Translation: CASSLRTGVDGYTF. Drawing the rest from reference TRBV7-9 and TRBJ1-2, the complete variable domain is DTGVSQNPRHKITKRGQNVTFRCDPISEHNRLYWYRQTLGQGPEFLTYFQNEAQLEKSRLLSDRFSAERPKGSFSTLEIQRTEQGDSAMYLCASSLRTGVDGYTFGSGTRLTVV.

The rearrangement links TRBV27 to TRBJ1-5, with 7 bases lining up with TRBD1. This CDR3 is built from 13 residues. V trimming: 7 bases; J trimming: 7 bases; junction bases outside the gene matches: 7. The germline CDR1 and CDR2 sequences are MNHEY and SMNVEV (reference sequence). CDR3 region: CASNDRAGQPQHF. In DNA, the CDR3 is TGTGCCAGCAACGACAGGGCGGGCCAGCCCCAGCATTTT.

The chain combines TRBV30 with TRBJ2-7, with 11 positions matching TRBD2. Trimming removed 1 base from V and 3 bases from J; junction bases left unmatched: 8. The CDR3 length is 16 residues. Germline values: CDR1 GTSNPN, CDR2 SVGIG (reference sequence). The CDR3 spells CAWSGLAGRLLYEQYF. The CDR3, as DNA: TGTGCCTGGAGTGGACTAGCGGGACGCCTACTCTACGAGCAGTACTTC.